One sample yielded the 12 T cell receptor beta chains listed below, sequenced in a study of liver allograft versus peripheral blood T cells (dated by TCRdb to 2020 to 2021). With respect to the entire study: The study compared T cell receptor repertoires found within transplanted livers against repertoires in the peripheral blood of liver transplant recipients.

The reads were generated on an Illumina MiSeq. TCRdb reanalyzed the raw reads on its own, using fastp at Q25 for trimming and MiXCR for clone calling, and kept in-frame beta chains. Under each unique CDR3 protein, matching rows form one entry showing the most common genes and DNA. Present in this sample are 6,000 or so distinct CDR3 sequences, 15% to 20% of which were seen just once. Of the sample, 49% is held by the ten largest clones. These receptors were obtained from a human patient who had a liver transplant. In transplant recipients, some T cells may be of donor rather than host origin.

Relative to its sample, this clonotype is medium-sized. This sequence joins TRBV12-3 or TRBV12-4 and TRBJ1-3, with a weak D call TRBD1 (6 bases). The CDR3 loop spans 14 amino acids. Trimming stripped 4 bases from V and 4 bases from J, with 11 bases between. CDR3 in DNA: TGTGCCAGCAGTTACGGGGGCCTGGGAAACACCATATATTTT. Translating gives CASSYGGLGNTIYF.

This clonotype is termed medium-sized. CDR3 protein: CATGGQGGNEQFF. The CDR3 region has the DNA TGTGCCACCGGAGGACAGGGTGGCAATGAGCAGTTCTTC. The chain is built from TRBV24-1 and TRBJ2-1, with 8 bases identical to TRBD1. The length of the CDR3 is 13 residues. The germline V gene has CDR1 KGHDR and CDR2 SFDVKD. V trimming: 9 bases; J trimming: 6 bases; junction bases outside the gene matches: 6.

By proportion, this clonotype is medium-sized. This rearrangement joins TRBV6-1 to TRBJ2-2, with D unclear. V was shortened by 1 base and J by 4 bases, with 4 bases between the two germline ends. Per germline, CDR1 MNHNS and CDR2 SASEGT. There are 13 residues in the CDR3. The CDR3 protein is CASSEGGTGELFF. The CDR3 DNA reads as TGTGCCAGCAGTGAAGGGGGCACCGGGGAGCTGTTTTTT.

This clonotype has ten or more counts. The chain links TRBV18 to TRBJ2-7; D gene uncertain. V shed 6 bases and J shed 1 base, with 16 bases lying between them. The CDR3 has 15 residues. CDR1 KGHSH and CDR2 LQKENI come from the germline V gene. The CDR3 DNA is TGTGCCAGCTCCCTTGGCAACGTGGAGTCCTACGAGCAGTACTTC. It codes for CASSLGNVESYEQYF. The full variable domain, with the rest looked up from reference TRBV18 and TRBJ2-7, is NAGVMQNPRHLVRRRGQEARLRCSPMKGHSHVYWYRQLPEEGLKFMVYLQKENIIDESGMPKERFSAEFPKEGPSILRIQQVVRGDSAAYFCASSLGNVESYEQYFGPGTRLTVT.

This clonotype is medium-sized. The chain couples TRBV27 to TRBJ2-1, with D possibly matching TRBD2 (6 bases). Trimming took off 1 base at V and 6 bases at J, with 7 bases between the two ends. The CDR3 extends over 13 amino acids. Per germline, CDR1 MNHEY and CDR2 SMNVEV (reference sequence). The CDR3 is CASSLLGGNEQFF. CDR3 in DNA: TGTGCCAGCAGTTTATTGGGAGGCAATGAGCAGTTCTTC.

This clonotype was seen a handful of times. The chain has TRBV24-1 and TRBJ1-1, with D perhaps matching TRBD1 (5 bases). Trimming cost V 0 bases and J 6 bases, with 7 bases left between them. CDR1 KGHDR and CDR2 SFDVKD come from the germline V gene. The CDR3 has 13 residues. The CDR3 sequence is CATSDLLGAEAFF. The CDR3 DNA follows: TGTGCCACCAGTGATTTGTTGGGGGCTGAAGCTTTCTTT.

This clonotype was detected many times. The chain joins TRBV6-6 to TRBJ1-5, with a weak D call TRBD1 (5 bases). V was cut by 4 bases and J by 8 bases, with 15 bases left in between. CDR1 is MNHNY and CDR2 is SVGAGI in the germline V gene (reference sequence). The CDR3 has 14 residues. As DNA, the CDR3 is TGTGCCAGCAGTTGGGCGAGGGACTCTGAGCCCCAGCATTTT. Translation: CASSWARDSEPQHF.

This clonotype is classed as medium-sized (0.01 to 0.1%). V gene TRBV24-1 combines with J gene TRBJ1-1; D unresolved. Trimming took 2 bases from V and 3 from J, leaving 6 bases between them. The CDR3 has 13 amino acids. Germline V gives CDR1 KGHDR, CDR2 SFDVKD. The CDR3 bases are TGTGCCACCAGTGATTGGACGGACACTGAAGCTTTCTTT. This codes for CATSDWTDTEAFF.

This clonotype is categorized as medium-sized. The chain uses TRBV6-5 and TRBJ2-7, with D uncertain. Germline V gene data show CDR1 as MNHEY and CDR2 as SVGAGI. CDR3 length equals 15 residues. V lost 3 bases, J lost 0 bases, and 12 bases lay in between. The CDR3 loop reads CASSYQQTSSYEQYF. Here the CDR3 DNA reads TGTGCCAGCAGTTATCAGCAGACGAGCTCCTACGAGCAGTACTTC.

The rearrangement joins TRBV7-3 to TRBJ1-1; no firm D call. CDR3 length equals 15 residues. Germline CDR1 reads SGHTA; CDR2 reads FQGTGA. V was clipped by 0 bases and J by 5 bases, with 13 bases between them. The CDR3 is CASSLTVWGTTEAFF. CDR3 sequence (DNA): TGTGCCAGCAGCTTAACGGTGTGGGGAACTACTGAAGCTTTCTTT.

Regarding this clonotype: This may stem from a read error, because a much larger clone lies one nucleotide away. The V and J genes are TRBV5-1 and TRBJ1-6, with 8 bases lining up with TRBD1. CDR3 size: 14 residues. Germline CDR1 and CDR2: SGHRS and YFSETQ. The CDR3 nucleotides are TGTGCCAGCAAACTAGGACAGGGACGGTCACCCCTCCACTTT. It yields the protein CASKLGQGRSPLHF. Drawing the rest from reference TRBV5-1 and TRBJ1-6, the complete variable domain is KAGVTQTPRYLIKTRGQQVTLSCSPISGHRSVSWYQQTPGQGLQFLFEYFSETQRNKGNFPGRFSGRQFSNSRSEMNVSTLELGDSALYLCASKLGQGRSPLHFGNGTRLTVT.

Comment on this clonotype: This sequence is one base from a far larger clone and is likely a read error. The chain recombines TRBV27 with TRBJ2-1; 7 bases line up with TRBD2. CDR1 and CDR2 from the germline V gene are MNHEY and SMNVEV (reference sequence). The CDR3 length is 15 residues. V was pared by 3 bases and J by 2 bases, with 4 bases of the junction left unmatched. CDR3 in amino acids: CASSFGLVPYNEQFF. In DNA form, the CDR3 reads TGTGCCAGCAGTTTCGGACTAGTCCCCTACAATGAGCAGTTCTTC.